These 31 T cell receptor beta chains were sequenced from one sample in a study of T cell clones after liver transplantation. Produced via immunoSEQ multiplex PCR; TCRdb's table is partial and in-frame only. The repertoire has fewer than 85,000 clones, 75% to 90% of them found once; the top ten carry less than 3.5%. Specimen: CD4+ T cells from blood, collected at the 22-month timepoint. The receptors derive from a human patient who received a liver transplant. The T cells may come from the graft donor.

The chain combines TRBV14 with TRBJ2-2; 8 bases map to TRBD1. The V gene end was trimmed by 4 bases and the J gene end by 5 bases; junction bases not matched to a gene: 15. This CDR3 contains 18 residues. CDR1 is SGHDN and CDR2 is FVKESK in the germline V gene. CDR3 sequence: CASSLRGIFRGRTGELFF. The CDR3 DNA reads TGTGCCAGCAGCCTCAGAGGAATTTTCAGGGGGCGGACCGGGGAGCTGTTTTTT.

The rearrangement uses TRBV7-2 and TRBJ2-1; TRBD1 is a possible D gene (6 bases). Trimming left V 5 bases short and J 6 bases short, with 17 bases between. Per the germline V gene, CDR1 is SGHTA and CDR2 is FQGNSA. The CDR3 covers 15 residues. The CDR3 DNA is TGTGCCAGCAGCCCAACCCGGGACATCGGCAATGAGCAGTTCTTC. Amino acids: CASSPTRDIGNEQFF. Full variable domain (remainder filled in from reference TRBV7-2 and TRBJ2-1): GAGVSQSPSNKVTEKGKDVELRCDPISGHTALYWYRQSLGQGLEFLIYFQGNSAPDKSGLPSDRFSAERTGGSVSTLTIQRTQQEDSAVYLCASSPTRDIGNEQFFGPGTRLTVL.

This clone has ten or more counts. The rearrangement links TRBV6-1 to TRBJ2-1, with 13 bases matching TRBD2. The CDR3 runs 15 residues. Per the germline V gene, CDR1 is MNHNS and CDR2 is SASEGT. The V and J ends lost 6 bases and 6 bases, in that order; junction bases with no gene match: 5. The CDR3 is CASRPGLAGSNEQFF. CDR3 nucleotide sequence: TGTGCCAGCAGGCCGGGACTAGCGGGATCCAATGAGCAGTTCTTC.

This chain connects TRBV9 to TRBJ2-5, with TRBD2 as a possible D gene (5 bases). The V end lost 5 bases, the J end lost 4 bases, and 9 bases lay between the germline ends. The CDR3 consists of 12 residues. Looked up from germline, CDR1 is SGDLS and CDR2 is YYNGEE. Here the CDR3 reads CASSSVGETQYF. CDR3 DNA sequence: TGTGCCAGCAGTAGCGTCGGAGAGACCCAGTACTTC.

V usage is TRBV6-6 and J usage is TRBJ1-5; tentative D call: TRBD1 (6 bases). This CDR3 comprises 13 residues. V was cut by 6 bases and J by 4 bases, with 10 bases left in between. CDR1 is MNHNY, CDR2 SVGAGI, per germline (reference sequence). CDR3 nucleotides: TGTGCCAGCAGCCTCGACAGGAATCAGCCCCAGCATTTT. This encodes CASSLDRNQPQHF.

This chain joins TRBV29-1 and TRBJ1-5; D gene unclear. The CDR3 is 12 amino acids. The ends were cut back, 4 bases at V and 0 bases at J, with 4 bases in the middle. The germline gives CDR1 SQVTM, CDR2 ANQGSEA. CDR3 in amino acids: CSVGASNQPQHF. The CDR3 DNA sequence: TGCAGCGTTGGGGCTAGCAATCAGCCCCAGCATTTT.

The rearrangement links TRBV11-2 to TRBJ1-5; D not certain. Trimming shortened V by 5 bases and J by 3 bases, and 5 bases separated the two germline ends. The germline gives CDR1 SGHAT, CDR2 FQNNGV. The CDR3 totals 12 residues. CDR3 bases: TGTGCCAGCAGCGCCCCCAATCAGCCCCAGCATTTT. Encoded protein: CASSAPNQPQHF.

The V and J genes are TRBV18 and TRBJ2-3; the D is unclear. V gave up 5 bases and J gave up 0 bases, with 9 bases separating them. Germline lookup yields CDR1 KGHSH and CDR2 LQKENI. The CDR3 length is 14 residues. The CDR3 DNA reads TGTGCCAGCTCAGGCGCGTCTAGCACAGATACGCAGTATTTT. Translation gives CASSGASSTDTQYF.

V gene TRBV5-6 combines with J gene TRBJ2-6; D is unresolved. CDR1 SGHDT and CDR2 YYEEEE come from the germline V gene. V lost 0 bases to trimming and J lost 0 bases, with 7 bases between them. The CDR3 totals 16 residues. The chain's CDR3 is CASSLGMSSGANVLTF. The CDR3 DNA reads TGTGCCAGCAGCTTGGGTATGAGCTCTGGGGCCAACGTCCTGACTTTC. The complete variable domain, with remaining parts taken from reference TRBV5-6 and TRBJ2-6, reads DAGVTQSPTHLIKTRGQQVTLRCSPKSGHDTVSWYQQALGQGPQFIFQYYEEEERQRGNFPDRFSGHQFPNYSSELNVNALLLGDSALYLCASSLGMSSGANVLTFGAGSRLTVL.

J is TRBJ2-1 and V is TRBV5-1; 9 nucleotides line up with TRBD2. Per the germline V gene, CDR1 is SGHRS and CDR2 is YFSETQ. Trimming cost V 2 bases and J 5 bases; bases outside gene matches: 2. This CDR3 has 14 amino acids. The CDR3 DNA sequence: TGCGCCAGCAGCTTAGGGACTAGCCACAATGAGCAGTTCTTC. Its protein product is CASSLGTSHNEQFF. The full variable domain, completed using reference TRBV5-1 and TRBJ2-1, is KAGVTQTPRYLIKTRGQQVTLSCSPISGHRSVSWYQQTPGQGLQFLFEYFSETQRNKGNFPGRFSGRQFSNSRSEMNVSTLELGDSALYLCASSLGTSHNEQFFGPGTRLTVL.

This chain uses TRBV6-5 with TRBJ1-1; D is perhaps TRBD1 (6 bases). In germline, CDR1 is MNHEY, CDR2 SVGAGI. The CDR3 is 14 residues long. Trimming cost V 0 bases and J 7 bases, with 12 bases left between them. This CDR3 reads CASSYSTAGDEAFF. The CDR3 nucleotides are TGTGCCAGCAGTTACTCGACGGCAGGGGATGAAGCTTTCTTT.

J is TRBJ1-2 and V is TRBV11-2, with 8 bases aligning to TRBD1. Losses at the gene ends were 1 base for V and 0 bases for J; bases not matched to a gene: 10. The CDR3 has 18 amino acids. Germline loops: CDR1 SGHAT, CDR2 FQNNGV. This chain's CDR3 is CASSLAPWTGQANYGYTF. The CDR3 DNA reads TGTGCCAGCAGCTTAGCCCCCTGGACAGGGCAAGCTAACTATGGCTACACCTTC.

J is TRBJ1-1 and V is TRBV28; 7 positions agree with TRBD1. Germline lookup yields CDR1 MDHEN and CDR2 SYDVKM. The CDR3 loop spans 15 amino acids. With 5 bases clipped from V and 3 bases from J, the junction kept 9 bases outside the gene matches. CDR3 bases: TGTGCCAGCAGTCCTCCCGGGACAGCACACACTGAAGCTTTCTTT. This encodes CASSPPGTAHTEAFF.

This chain links TRBV9 with TRBJ2-1, with D possibly called TRBD1 or TRBD2 (5 bases each). There are 16 residues in the CDR3. CDR1 SGDLS and CDR2 YYNGEE come from the germline V gene. Trimming took off 0 bases at V and 0 bases at J, with 10 bases between the two ends. This CDR3 reads CASSVVGGSSYNEQFF. The CDR3 nucleotides are TGTGCCAGCAGCGTAGTTGGGGGAAGCTCCTACAATGAGCAGTTCTTC.

The chain has TRBV6-1 and TRBJ1-4; TRBD1 matches 12 bases. Trimming cost V 7 bases and J 11 bases; bases outside gene matches: 11. The CDR3 runs 15 residues. From germline, CDR1 is MNHNS and CDR2 SASEGT. The CDR3 region is CASMGPGQGADKLFF. The DNA for the CDR3 is TGTGCCAGCATGGGACCGGGACAGGGGGCTGACAAACTGTTTTTT.

This clone was counted a single time. The CDR3 DNA reads as TGTGCCTCACCAGGTACCGGGAGCAGGGTTCAAGAGACCCAGTACTTC. It translates to CASPGTGSRVQETQYF. The chain joins TRBV5-3 to TRBJ2-5, with D perhaps TRBD2 (6 bases). TRBV5-3 is an ORF, with its function uncertain. Trimming took 10 bases from V and 2 from J, leaving 24 bases between them. The CDR3 loop spans 16 amino acids.

This clone was seen a single time. V usage is TRBV20-1 and J usage is TRBJ2-7, with D possibly being TRBD1 (5 bases). The CDR3 extends over 11 amino acids. Germline CDR1 and CDR2: DFQATT and SNEGSKA (reference sequence). With 6 bases removed from V and 3 bases from J, the gap between germline ends came to 9 bases. The CDR3 nucleotides read TGCAGTGCGGAACAGGACTACGAGCAGTACTTC. It encodes CSAEQDYEQYF.

The chain recombines TRBV7-6 with TRBJ2-1, with 8 bases that match TRBD1. V gave up 8 bases and J gave up 4 bases; unmatched junction bases: 10. The CDR3 loop spans 15 amino acids. Looked up from germline, CDR1 is SGHVS and CDR2 is FNYEAQ. CDR3 DNA: TGTGCCAGCGGACAGGGTCAACTTAAATACAATGAGCAGTTCTTC. Amino acids: CASGQGQLKYNEQFF.

This chain uses TRBV7-2 with TRBJ1-5; D unresolved. CDR3 size: 14 residues. V dropped 1 base and J dropped 5 bases, with 9 bases sitting between them. Germline loops: CDR1 SGHTA, CDR2 FQGNSA. CDR3 in amino acids: CASSLVFSDQPQHF. The CDR3 nucleotides are TGTGCCAGCAGCTTAGTTTTTTCCGATCAGCCCCAGCATTTT.

The genes are TRBV9 and TRBJ2-5; D unclear. Germline V gives CDR1 SGDLS, CDR2 YYNGEE. Trimming removed 4 bases from V and 2 bases from J, with 15 bases in between. This CDR3 contains 15 residues. Here the CDR3 reads CASSPRSTNQETQYF. The CDR3 DNA sequence: TGTGCCAGCAGCCCCCGATCAACCAATCAAGAGACCCAGTACTTC.

The gene calls are TRBV7-2 and TRBJ2-3; possible D gene TRBD2, 6 bases. Trimming took off 2 bases at V and 1 base at J, with 10 bases between the two ends. The CDR3 is 15 amino acids. Per germline, CDR1 SGHTA and CDR2 FQGNSA. This CDR3 is CASSLLGGGTDTQYF. The CDR3 nucleotides read TGTGCCAGCAGCTTACTGGGCGGGGGCACAGATACGCAGTATTTT.

The chain uses TRBV27 and TRBJ1-2, with TRBD1 as a possible D gene (6 bases). Germline CDR1 MNHEY, CDR2 SMNVEV (reference sequence). V was shortened by 7 bases and J by 10 bases, with 16 bases between the two germline ends. The CDR3 consists of 12 residues. The CDR3 loop reads CASTQNGGNYTF. The CDR3 DNA sequence: TGTGCCAGCACCCAAAATGGGGGCAACTACACCTTC.

V and J are TRBV19 and TRBJ1-2; weak D call: TRBD1 (5 bases). Germline V gives CDR1 LNHDA, CDR2 SQIVND (reference sequence). Trimming removed 7 bases from V and 8 bases from J, with 20 bases in between. The length of the CDR3 is 14 residues. The CDR3: CASTRGGRDEGYTF. CDR3 nucleotides: TGTGCCAGTACTCGGGGTGGCAGGGATGAAGGCTACACCTTC. Supplemented by reference TRBV19 and TRBJ1-2, the full variable domain reads DGGITQSPKYLFRKEGQNVTLSCEQNLNHDAMYWYRQDPGQGLRLIYYSQIVNDFQKGDIAEGYSVSREKKESFPLTVTSAQKNPTAFYLCASTRGGRDEGYTFGSGTRLTVV.

The chain combines TRBV4-3 with TRBJ1-2; maybe TRBD1 (5 bases). Trimming removed 6 bases from V and 4 bases from J, with 18 bases in between. This CDR3 contains 15 residues. Germline V CDR1 and CDR2: LGHNA, YSLEER. CDR3 sequence reads: CASRKDQGWVYGYTF. In nucleotides, the CDR3 is TGCGCCAGCAGGAAAGACCAGGGTTGGGTCTATGGCTACACCTTC.

The gene calls are TRBV18 and TRBJ1-2; D is possibly TRBD1 (6 bases). With 3 bases removed from V and 5 bases from J, the gap between germline ends came to 10 bases. CDR1 is KGHSH and CDR2 is LQKENI in the germline V gene. CDR3 size: 13 residues. The CDR3 loop is CASSPEGGYGYTF. The CDR3 DNA reads as TGTGCCAGCTCACCCGAGGGGGGGTATGGCTACACCTTC.

The gene calls are TRBV29-1 and TRBJ2-3, with 7 bases lining up with TRBD2. Trimming took 7 bases from V and 2 from J; bases not matched to a gene: 3. CDR3 length equals 12 residues. CDR1 is SQVTM and CDR2 is ANQGSEA in the germline V gene. DNA of the CDR3: TGCAGCGGACGGGACTACACAGATACGCAGTATTTT. Translation gives CSGRDYTDTQYF.

The V gene is TRBV30, the J gene TRBJ2-3; D gene uncertain. The CDR3 covers 11 residues. The V end lost 5 bases, the J end lost 6 bases, and 9 bases lay between the germline ends. Germline assignment: CDR1 GTSNPN and CDR2 SVGIG (reference sequence). CDR3: CAWGTVDTQYF. The DNA of the CDR3 is TGTGCCTGGGGCACAGTTGATACGCAGTATTTT.

This chain uses TRBV18 with TRBJ2-7; 7 bases line up with TRBD1. CDR1 is KGHSH, CDR2 LQKENI, per germline. The CDR3 runs 16 residues. Trimming took 3 bases from V and 6 from J; bases not matched to a gene: 14. CDR3 residues: CASSPTTGTAPREQYF. The DNA of the CDR3 is TGTGCCAGCTCACCTACGACCGGGACAGCTCCCCGCGAGCAGTACTTC.

This clone was counted a single time. V is TRBV18 and J is TRBJ2-5; D unclear. The V gene's germline CDR1 is KGHSH and CDR2 LQKENI. V shed 3 bases and J shed 2 bases, with 7 bases lying between them. This CDR3 contains 13 residues. The CDR3 spells CASSPGRQETQYF. CDR3 in DNA: TGTGCCAGCTCACCGGGCAGACAAGAGACCCAGTACTTC.

The chain uses TRBV9 and TRBJ1-2; possible D gene TRBD1, 6 bases. From germline, CDR1 is SGDLS and CDR2 YYNGEE. The CDR3 is 14 residues long. With 4 bases removed from V and 4 bases from J, the gap between germline ends came to 14 bases. CDR3 DNA: TGTGCCAGCAGCCCTACGACAGGAGGCTATGGCTACACCTTC. Its translation is CASSPTTGGYGYTF.

The rearrangement links TRBV7-2 to TRBJ1-6; D uncertain. This CDR3 spans 15 amino acids. The V gene lost 0 bases and the J gene lost 6 bases, with 9 bases spanning the gap. The germline V gene encodes CDR1 SGHTA and CDR2 FQGNSA. The CDR3 sequence: CASSLAGPLNSPLHF. The CDR3 DNA reads TGTGCCAGCAGCTTAGCCGGTCCCCTTAATTCACCCCTCCACTTT.